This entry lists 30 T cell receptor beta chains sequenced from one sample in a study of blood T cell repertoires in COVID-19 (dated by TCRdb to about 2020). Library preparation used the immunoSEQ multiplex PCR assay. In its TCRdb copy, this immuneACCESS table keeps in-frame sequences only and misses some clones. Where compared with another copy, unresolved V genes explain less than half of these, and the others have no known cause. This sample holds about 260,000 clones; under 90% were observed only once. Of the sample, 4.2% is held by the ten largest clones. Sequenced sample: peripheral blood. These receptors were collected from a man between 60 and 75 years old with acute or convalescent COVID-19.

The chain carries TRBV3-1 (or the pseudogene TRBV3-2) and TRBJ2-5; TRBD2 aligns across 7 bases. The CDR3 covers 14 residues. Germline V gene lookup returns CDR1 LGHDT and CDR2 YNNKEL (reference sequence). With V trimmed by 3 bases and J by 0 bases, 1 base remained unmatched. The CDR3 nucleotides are TGTGCCAGCAGCCACGGGACTAACCAAGAGACCCAGTACTTC. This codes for CASSHGTNQETQYF.

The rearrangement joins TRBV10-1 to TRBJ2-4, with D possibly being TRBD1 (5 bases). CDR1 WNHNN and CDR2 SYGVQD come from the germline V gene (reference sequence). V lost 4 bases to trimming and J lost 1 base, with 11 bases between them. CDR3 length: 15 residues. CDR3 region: CASSGAGSAKNIQYF. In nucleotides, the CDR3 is TGCGCCAGCAGTGGAGCAGGGTCCGCCAAAAACATTCAGTACTTC.

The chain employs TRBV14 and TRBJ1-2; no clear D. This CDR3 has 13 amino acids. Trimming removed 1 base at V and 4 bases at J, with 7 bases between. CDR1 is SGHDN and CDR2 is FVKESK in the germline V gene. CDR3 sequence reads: CASSQVYLYGYTF. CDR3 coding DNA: TGTGCCAGCAGCCAAGTATATCTCTATGGCTACACCTTC.

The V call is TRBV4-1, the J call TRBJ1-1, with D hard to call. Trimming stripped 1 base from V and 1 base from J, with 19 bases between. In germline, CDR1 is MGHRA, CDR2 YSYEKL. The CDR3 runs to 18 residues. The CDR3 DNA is TGCGCCAGCAGCCAAGGCCTCGGTTTCGGAGGGCCGAACACTGAAGCTTTCTTT. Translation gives CASSQGLGFGGPNTEAFF.

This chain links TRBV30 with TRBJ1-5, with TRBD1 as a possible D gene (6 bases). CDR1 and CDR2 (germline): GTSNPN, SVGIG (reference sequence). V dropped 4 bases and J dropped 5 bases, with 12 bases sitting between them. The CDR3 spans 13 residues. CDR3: CAWNAGEHQPQHF. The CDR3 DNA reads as TGTGCCTGGAATGCAGGGGAACATCAGCCCCAGCATTTT.

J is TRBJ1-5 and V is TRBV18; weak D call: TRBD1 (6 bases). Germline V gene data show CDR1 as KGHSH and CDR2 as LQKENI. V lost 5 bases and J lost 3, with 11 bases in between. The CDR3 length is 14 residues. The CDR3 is CASSTDSYNQPQHF. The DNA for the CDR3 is TGTGCCAGCTCAACGGACAGCTACAATCAGCCCCAGCATTTT. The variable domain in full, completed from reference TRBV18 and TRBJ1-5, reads NAGVMQNPRHLVRRRGQEARLRCSPMKGHSHVYWYRQLPEEGLKFMVYLQKENIIDESGMPKERFSAEFPKEGPSILRIQQVVRGDSAAYFCASSTDSYNQPQHFGDGTRLSIL.

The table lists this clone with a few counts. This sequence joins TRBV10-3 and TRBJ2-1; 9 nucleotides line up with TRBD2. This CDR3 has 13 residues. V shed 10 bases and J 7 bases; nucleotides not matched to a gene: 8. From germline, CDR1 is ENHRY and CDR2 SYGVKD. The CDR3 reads CATSGGSKNEQFF. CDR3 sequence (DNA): TGTGCCACGAGCGGGGGGTCTAAAAATGAGCAGTTCTTC.

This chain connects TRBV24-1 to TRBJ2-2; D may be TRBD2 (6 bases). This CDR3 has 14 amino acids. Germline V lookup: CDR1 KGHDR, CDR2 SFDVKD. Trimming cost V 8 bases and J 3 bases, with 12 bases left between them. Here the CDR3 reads CATKGGTDTGELFF. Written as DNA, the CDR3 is TGTGCCACCAAAGGCGGGACCGACACCGGGGAGCTGTTTTTT.

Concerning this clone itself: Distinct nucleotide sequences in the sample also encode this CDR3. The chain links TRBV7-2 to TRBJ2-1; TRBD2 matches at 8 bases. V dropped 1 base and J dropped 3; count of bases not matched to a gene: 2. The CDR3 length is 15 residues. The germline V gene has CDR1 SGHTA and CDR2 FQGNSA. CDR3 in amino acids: CASSLGGTSYNEQFF. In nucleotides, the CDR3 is TGTGCCAGCAGCTTAGGAGGGACTAGCTACAATGAGCAGTTCTTC.

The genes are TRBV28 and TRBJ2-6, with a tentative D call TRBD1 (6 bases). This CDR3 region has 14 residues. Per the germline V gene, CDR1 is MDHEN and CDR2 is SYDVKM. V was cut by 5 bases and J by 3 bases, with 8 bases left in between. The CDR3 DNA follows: TGTGCCAGCAGTACAGGGTATGGGGCCAACGTCCTGACTTTC. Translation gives CASSTGYGANVLTF.

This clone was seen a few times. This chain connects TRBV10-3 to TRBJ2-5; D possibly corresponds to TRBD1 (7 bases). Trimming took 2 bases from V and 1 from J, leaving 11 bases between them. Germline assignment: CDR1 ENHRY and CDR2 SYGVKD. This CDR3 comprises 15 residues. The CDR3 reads CAISENRGGQETQYF. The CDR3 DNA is TGTGCCATCAGTGAGAACAGGGGAGGCCAAGAGACCCAGTACTTC.

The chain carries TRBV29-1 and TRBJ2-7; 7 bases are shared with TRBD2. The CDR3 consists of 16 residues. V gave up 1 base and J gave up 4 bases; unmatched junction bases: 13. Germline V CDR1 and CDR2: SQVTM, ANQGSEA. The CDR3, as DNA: TGCAGCGTTGAAGGGGGAAGCGGGACGGGAGCTTACGAGCAGTACTTC. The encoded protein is CSVEGGSGTGAYEQYF.

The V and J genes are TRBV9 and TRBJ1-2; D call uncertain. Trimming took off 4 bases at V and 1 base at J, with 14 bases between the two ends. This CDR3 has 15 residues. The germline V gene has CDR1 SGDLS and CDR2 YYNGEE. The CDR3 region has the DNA TGTGCCAGCAGCCCCGCCCCCCGCGATAACTATGGCTACACCTTC. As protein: CASSPAPRDNYGYTF.

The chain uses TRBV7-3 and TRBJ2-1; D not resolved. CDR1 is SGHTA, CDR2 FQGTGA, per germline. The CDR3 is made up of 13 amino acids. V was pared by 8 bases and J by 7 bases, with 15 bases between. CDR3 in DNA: TGTGCCAGCTATTATACCGGTGTGAATGAGCAGTTCTTC. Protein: CASYYTGVNEQFF.

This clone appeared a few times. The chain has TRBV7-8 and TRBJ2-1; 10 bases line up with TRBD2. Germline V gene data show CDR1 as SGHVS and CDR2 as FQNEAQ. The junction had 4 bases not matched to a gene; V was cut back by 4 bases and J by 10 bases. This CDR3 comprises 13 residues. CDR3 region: CASSSTSGVEQFF. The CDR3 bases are TGTGCCAGCAGCTCAACTAGCGGGGTGGAGCAGTTCTTC.

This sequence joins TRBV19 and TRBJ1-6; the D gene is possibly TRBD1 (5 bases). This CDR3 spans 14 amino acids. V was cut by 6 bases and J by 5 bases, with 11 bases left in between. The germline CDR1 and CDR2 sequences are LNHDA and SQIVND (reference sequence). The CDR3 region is CASRTDSDNSPLHF. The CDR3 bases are TGTGCCAGTAGGACTGACAGTGATAATTCACCCCTCCACTTT.

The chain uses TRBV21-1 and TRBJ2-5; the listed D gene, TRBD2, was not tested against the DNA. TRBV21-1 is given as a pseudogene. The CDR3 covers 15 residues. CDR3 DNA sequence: TGTGCCAGCAGCACCAAAAGGGAGAGCCAAGAGACCCAGTACTTC. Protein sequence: CASSTKRESQETQYF.

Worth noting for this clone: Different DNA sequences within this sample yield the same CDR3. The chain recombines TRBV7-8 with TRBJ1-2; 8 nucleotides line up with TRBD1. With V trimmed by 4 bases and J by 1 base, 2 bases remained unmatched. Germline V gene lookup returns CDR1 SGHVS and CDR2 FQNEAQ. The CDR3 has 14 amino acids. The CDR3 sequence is CASSSGQGNYGYTF. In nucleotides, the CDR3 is TGTGCCAGCAGCTCAGGACAGGGTAACTATGGCTACACCTTC.

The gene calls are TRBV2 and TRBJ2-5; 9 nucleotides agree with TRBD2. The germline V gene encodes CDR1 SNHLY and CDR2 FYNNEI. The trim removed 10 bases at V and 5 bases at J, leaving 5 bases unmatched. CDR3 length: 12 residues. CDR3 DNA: TGTGCCACGGAAGGACTAGCGGAGACCCAGTACTTC. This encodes CATEGLAETQYF.

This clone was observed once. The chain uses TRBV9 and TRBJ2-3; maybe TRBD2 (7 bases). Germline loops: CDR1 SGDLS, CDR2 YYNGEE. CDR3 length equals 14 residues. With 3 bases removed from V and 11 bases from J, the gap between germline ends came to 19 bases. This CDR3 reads CASSAGGGPDRQYF. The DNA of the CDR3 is TGTGCCAGCAGCGCAGGCGGGGGCCCGGATCGGCAGTATTTT.

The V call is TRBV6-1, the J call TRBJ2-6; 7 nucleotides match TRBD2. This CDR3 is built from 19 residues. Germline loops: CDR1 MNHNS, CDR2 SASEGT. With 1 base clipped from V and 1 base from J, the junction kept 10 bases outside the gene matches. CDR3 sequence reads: CASSEEVRSSGSGANVLTF. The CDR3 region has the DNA TGTGCCAGCAGTGAAGAGGTGAGGTCTAGCGGTTCTGGGGCCAACGTCCTGACTTTC.

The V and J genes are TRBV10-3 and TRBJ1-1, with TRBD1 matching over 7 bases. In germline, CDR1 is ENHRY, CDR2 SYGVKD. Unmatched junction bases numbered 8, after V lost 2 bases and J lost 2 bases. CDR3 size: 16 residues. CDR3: CAISETPDRINTEAFF. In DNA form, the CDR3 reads TGTGCCATCAGTGAGACCCCGGACAGGATCAACACTGAAGCTTTCTTT.

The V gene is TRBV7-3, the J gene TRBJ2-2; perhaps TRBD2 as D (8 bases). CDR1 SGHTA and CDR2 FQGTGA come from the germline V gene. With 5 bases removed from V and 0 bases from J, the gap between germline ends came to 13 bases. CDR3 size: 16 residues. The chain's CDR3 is CASSREGAANTGELFF. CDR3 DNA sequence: TGTGCCAGCAGCCGGGAGGGGGCGGCGAACACCGGGGAGCTGTTTTTT. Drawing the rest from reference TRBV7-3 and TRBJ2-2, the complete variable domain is GAGVSQTPSNKVTEKGKYVELRCDPISGHTALYWYRQSLGQGPEFLIYFQGTGAADDSGLPNDRFFAVRPEGSVSTLKIQRTERGDSAVYLCASSREGAANTGELFFGEGSRLTVL.

The CDR3 DNA reads as TGTGCCAGCAGCGACGGACTACCGCCGATTTACACCAACACCGGGGAGCTGTTTTTT. As protein: CASSDGLPPIYTNTGELFF. The V gene is TRBV9, the J gene TRBJ2-2; weak D call: TRBD2 (6 bases). Trimming took off 3 bases at V and 2 bases at J, with 23 bases between the two ends. The germline V gene has CDR1 SGDLS and CDR2 YYNGEE. The CDR3 contains 19 residues.

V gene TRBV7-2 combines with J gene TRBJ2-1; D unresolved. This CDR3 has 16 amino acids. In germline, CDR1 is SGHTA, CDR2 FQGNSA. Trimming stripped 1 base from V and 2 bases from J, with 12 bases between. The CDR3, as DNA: TGTGCCAGCAGCTTAGTGGCCAGCCAGGCCTACAATGAGCAGTTCTTC. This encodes CASSLVASQAYNEQFF.

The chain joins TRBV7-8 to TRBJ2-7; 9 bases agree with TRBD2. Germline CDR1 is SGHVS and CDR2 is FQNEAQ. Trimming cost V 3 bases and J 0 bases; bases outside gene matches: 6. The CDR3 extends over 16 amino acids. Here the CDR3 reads CASSLGLAKGSYEQYF. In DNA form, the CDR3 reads TGTGCCAGCAGCTTGGGACTAGCAAAGGGCTCCTACGAGCAGTACTTC.

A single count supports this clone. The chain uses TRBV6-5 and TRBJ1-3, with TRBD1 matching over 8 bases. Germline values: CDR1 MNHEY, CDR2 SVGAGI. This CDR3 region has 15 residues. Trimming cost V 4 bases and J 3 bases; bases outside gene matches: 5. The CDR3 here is CASSSTGEDGNTIYF. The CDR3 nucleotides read TGTGCCAGCAGTTCGACAGGGGAGGATGGAAACACCATATATTTT.

Here the CDR3 reads CASSVGIAGADTQYF. The CDR3 DNA sequence: TGTGCCAGCAGCGTAGGTATTGCGGGCGCAGATACGCAGTATTTT. This chain uses TRBV9 with TRBJ2-3, with a tentative D call TRBD2 (5 bases). The CDR3 spans 15 residues. V gave up 0 bases and J gave up 4 bases, with 12 bases separating them. Germline V gene data show CDR1 as SGDLS and CDR2 as YYNGEE. Looking up the rest from reference TRBV9 and TRBJ2-3 gives the full variable domain: DSGVTQTPKHLITATGQRVTLRCSPRSGDLSVYWYQQSLDQGLQFLIQYYNGEERAKGNILERFSAQQFPDLHSELNLSSLELGDSALYFCASSVGIAGADTQYFGPGTRLTVL.

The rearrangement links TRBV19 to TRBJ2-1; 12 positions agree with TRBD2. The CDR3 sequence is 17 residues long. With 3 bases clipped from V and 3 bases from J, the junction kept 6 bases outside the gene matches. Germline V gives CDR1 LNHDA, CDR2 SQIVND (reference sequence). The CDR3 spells CASSMGLAGGVYNEQFF. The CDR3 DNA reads TGTGCCAGTAGTATGGGGCTAGCGGGAGGGGTCTACAATGAGCAGTTCTTC.

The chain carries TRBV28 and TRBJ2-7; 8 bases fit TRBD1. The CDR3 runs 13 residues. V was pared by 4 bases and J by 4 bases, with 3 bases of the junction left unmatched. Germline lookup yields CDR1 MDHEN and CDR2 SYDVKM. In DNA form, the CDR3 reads TGTGCCAGCAGTTCACAGGGGGTTTACGAGCAGTACTTC. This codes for CASSSQGVYEQYF. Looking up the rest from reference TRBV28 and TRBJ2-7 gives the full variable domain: DVKVTQSSRYLVKRTGEKVFLECVQDMDHENMFWYRQDPGLGLRLIYFSYDVKMKEKGDIPEGYSVSREKKERFSLILESASTNQTSMYLCASSSQGVYEQYFGPGTRLTVT.